A single sample is the source of the 22 T cell receptor beta chains below, sequenced in a study of T cell repertoires in cytomegalovirus infection. Via MiXCR, TCRdb re-called the reads, giving one row per CDR3 protein. Among 150,000 to 200,000 distinct CDR3 sequences listed, about 30% were seen once. The sequencing sample was made of PBMCs. The origin of the receptors is a human donor in good health (CMV status not recorded). Some clones in this sample may be carry-over from other donors' samples.

J is TRBJ2-6 and V is TRBV12-3 or TRBV12-4, with 13 bases matching TRBD2. CDR3 size: 17 residues. V lost 6 bases, J lost 2 bases, and 4 bases stayed unmatched. The CDR3 DNA is TGTGCCAGCAGAATAACTAGCGGGGGGGCTGGGGCCAACGTCCTGACTTTC. Its protein product is CASRITSGGAGANVLTF.

The CDR3 coding sequence is TGTGCCAGCAACCTCCCCGGAGCAGAGACCCAGTACTTC. Its protein product is CASNLPGAETQYF. The chain has TRBV7-9 and TRBJ2-5; D is undetermined. The V gene's germline CDR1 is SEHNR and CDR2 FQNEAQ (reference sequence). V dropped 7 bases and J dropped 4 bases, with 13 bases sitting between them. This CDR3 comprises 13 residues.

The chain carries TRBV7-2 and TRBJ1-1, with D possibly matching TRBD1 (5 bases). CDR1 is SGHTA and CDR2 is FQGNSA in the germline V gene. This CDR3 is built from 16 residues. The V end was cut by 2 bases, the J end by 0 bases, with 13 bases between. Written as DNA, the CDR3 is TGTGCCAGCAGCTTATTAGCGGGGCAGATGAACACTGAAGCTTTCTTT. This translates into CASSLLAGQMNTEAFF.

The chain links TRBV5-4 to TRBJ2-2; D might be TRBD1 (6 bases). Germline CDR1 SGHNT, CDR2 YYREEE (reference sequence). The V end lost 1 base, the J end lost 6 bases, and 10 bases lay between the germline ends. The CDR3 runs 14 residues. The CDR3 nucleotides read TGTGCCAGCAGCTTGTACAGGGACCCCGGGGAGCTGTTTTTT. The encoded protein is CASSLYRDPGELFF.

This clonotype has only a few counts. This chain links TRBV7-2 with TRBJ1-1, with 12 bases aligning to TRBD1. Germline V gene data show CDR1 as SGHTA and CDR2 as FQGNSA. This CDR3 spans 15 amino acids. The V gene end was trimmed by 3 bases and the J gene end by 10 bases; junction bases not matched to a gene: 9. CDR3 loop: CASSFTGTGGAGAFF. The CDR3 nucleotides are TGTGCCAGCAGCTTCACCGGGACAGGGGGCGCCGGAGCTTTCTTT.

With respect to this clonotype: In this CDR3 the conserved last residue, phenylalanine or tryptophan, is missing, so a read error is likely. J is TRBJ2-1 and V is TRBV7-2; D possibly corresponds to TRBD1 (6 bases). The ends were cut back, 3 bases at V and 10 bases at J, with 10 bases in the middle. This CDR3 has 12 residues. CDR1 is SGHTA, CDR2 FQGNSA, per germline. The DNA for the CDR3 is TGTGCCAGCAGCTTTACAGGGTTGGAGCAGTTCGTC. It encodes CASSFTGLEQFV.

V usage is TRBV4-1 and J usage is TRBJ1-1; 11 nucleotides match TRBD1. V lost 1 base, J lost 6 bases, and 7 bases stayed unmatched. The CDR3 loop spans 16 amino acids. CDR1 is MGHRA and CDR2 is YSYEKL in the germline V gene. CDR3 amino acids: CASSQVGTGGIAEAFF. The CDR3 DNA follows: TGCGCCAGCAGCCAAGTAGGGACAGGGGGAATCGCTGAAGCTTTCTTT.

The genes are TRBV4-1 and TRBJ2-7; 9 nucleotides align to TRBD1. This CDR3 has 13 amino acids. Germline CDR1 and CDR2: MGHRA and YSYEKL. J lost 7 bases, V lost 4 bases, and 5 bases had no gene match. The CDR3 protein is CASSPDRGGEQYF. CDR3 nucleotide sequence: TGCGCCAGCAGCCCGGACAGGGGAGGGGAGCAGTACTTC.

This clonotype was counted at least ten times. The chain combines TRBV7-2 with TRBJ1-3, with 9 nucleotides matching TRBD1. CDR3 length: 17 amino acids. Germline V CDR1 and CDR2: SGHTA, FQGNSA. The V gene end was trimmed by 3 bases and the J gene end by 2 bases; junction bases not matched to a gene: 8. DNA for the CDR3: TGTGCCAGCAGCTTTGACCGGGACAGGGAACCTGGAAACACCATATATTTT. Translation: CASSFDRDREPGNTIYF.

This clonotype has more than one count but fewer than ten. The V and J genes are TRBV7-8 and TRBJ2-7; a possible D gene is TRBD1 (8 bases). Trimming stripped 5 bases from V and 3 bases from J, with 20 bases between. Germline-derived CDR1 and CDR2 are SGHVS and FQNEAQ. The CDR3 is made up of 16 amino acids. In nucleotides, the CDR3 is TGTGCCAGCAGCAAACCTTCGACAGGGGAGGGCTACGAGCAGTACTTC. Its protein product is CASSKPSTGEGYEQYF.

This clonotype was recorded a few times. This sequence joins TRBV7-2 and TRBJ1-3; 8 positions match TRBD1. CDR3 length: 18 residues. Germline CDR1 and CDR2: SGHTA and FQGNSA. Unmatched junction bases numbered 14, after V lost 6 bases and J lost 1 base. In DNA form, the CDR3 reads TGTGCCAGCAGTCTCGGGGGTGGACAGGGATGGTCTGGAAACACCATATATTTT. Its translation: CASSLGGGQGWSGNTIYF.

The chain recombines TRBV6-1 with TRBJ1-6; D is unresolved. Trimming shortened V by 0 bases and J by 15 bases, and 15 bases separated the two germline ends. This CDR3 spans 14 amino acids. Germline CDR1 reads MNHNS; CDR2 reads SASEGT. For the CDR3, the DNA is TGTGCCAGCAGTGAAGCGCTCGCAGAAACCCTCCTCCACTTT. Translated: CASSEALAETLLHF.

This clonotype came up a few times. The chain has TRBV6-6 and TRBJ2-5; D uncertain. This CDR3 spans 14 amino acids. V gave up 5 bases and J gave up 2 bases, with 12 bases separating them. CDR1 is MNHNY and CDR2 is SVGAGI in the germline V gene (reference sequence). DNA of the CDR3: TGTGCCAGCAGTGTGAGGACGCAACAAGAGACCCAGTACTTC. Its translation is CASSVRTQQETQYF.

V is TRBV19 and J is TRBJ1-5; the D gene is possibly TRBD1 (5 bases). V was shortened by 3 bases and J by 0 bases, with 21 bases between the two germline ends. Germline V CDR1 and CDR2: LNHDA, SQIVND (reference sequence). The CDR3 has 19 residues. The CDR3 region has the DNA TGTGCCAGTAGTATGCTCACTGGGGCGGTAGTCGATAGCAATCAGCCCCAGCATTTT. It is translated as CASSMLTGAVVDSNQPQHF.

This clonotype was found many times. The chain links TRBV11-2 to TRBJ1-1, with D hard to call. Germline loops: CDR1 SGHAT, CDR2 FQNNGV. Trimming shortened V by 5 bases and J by 1 base, and 14 bases separated the two germline ends. This CDR3 spans 15 amino acids. The CDR3 spells CASSPPRQRNTEAFF. Written as DNA, the CDR3 is TGTGCCAGCAGCCCCCCCCGGCAGCGGAACACTGAAGCTTTCTTT.

This clonotype was found many times. This chain links TRBV7-2 with TRBJ2-1; a possible D gene is TRBD1 (6 bases). The germline V gene has CDR1 SGHTA and CDR2 FQGNSA. CDR3 length equals 12 residues. Trimming removed 5 bases from V and 6 bases from J, with 8 bases in between. CDR3 nucleotides: TGTGCCAGCAGCAAACAGGGCAATGAGCAGTTCTTC. This sequence encodes CASSKQGNEQFF. Full variable domain (missing parts from reference TRBV7-2 and TRBJ2-1): GAGVSQSPSNKVTEKGKDVELRCDPISGHTALYWYRQSLGQGLEFLIYFQGNSAPDKSGLPSDRFSAERTGGSVSTLTIQRTQQEDSAVYLCASSKQGNEQFFGPGTRLTVL.

There are a few counts of this clonotype. This rearrangement joins TRBV10-3 to TRBJ2-4; 9 nucleotides agree with TRBD1. The CDR3 has 15 residues. Germline trimming cut 10 bases from V and 3 bases from J; bases unmatched to any gene: 10. Germline V lookup: CDR1 ENHRY, CDR2 SYGVKD. The chain's CDR3 is CATLNMGQGKNIQYF. The CDR3 bases are TGTGCCACTCTTAATATGGGACAGGGCAAAAACATTCAGTACTTC.

The chain has TRBV6-5 and TRBJ2-4; 7 bases align to TRBD1. The CDR3 loop spans 17 amino acids. Germline trimming cut 3 bases from V and 5 bases from J; bases unmatched to any gene: 13. Germline-derived CDR1 and CDR2 are MNHEY and SVGAGI. CDR3 residues: CASSYSWTGSGENIQYF. The CDR3 DNA reads as TGTGCCAGCAGTTATTCCTGGACAGGCTCTGGGGAAAACATTCAGTACTTC.

The chain combines TRBV7-8 with TRBJ1-1, with 9 bases lining up with TRBD1. The CDR3 consists of 16 residues. With V trimmed by 6 bases and J by 1 base, 9 bases remained unmatched. CDR1 and CDR2 (germline): SGHVS, FQNEAQ. CDR3 coding DNA: TGTGCCAGCAGTATCCGGGACAGGGAACAGAACACTGAAGCTTTCTTT. It translates to CASSIRDREQNTEAFF.

This clonotype was counted at least ten times. The J gene is TRBJ1-2, the V gene TRBV7-2; no definite D call. V was clipped by 6 bases and J by 6 bases, with 8 bases between them. Germline V CDR1 and CDR2: SGHTA, FQGNSA. There are 11 residues in the CDR3. The chain's CDR3 is CASRPNNGYTF. CDR3 coding DNA: TGTGCCAGCAGACCCAACAATGGCTACACCTTC.

The chain combines TRBV2 with TRBJ1-1; the D gene is possibly TRBD1 (5 bases). In germline, CDR1 is SNHLY, CDR2 FYNNEI. The V and J ends lost 7 bases and 1 base respectively, with 13 bases between them. CDR3 length: 14 residues. The CDR3: CASTEDTWNTEAFF. The CDR3 DNA sequence: TGTGCCAGCACTGAGGACACCTGGAACACTGAAGCTTTCTTT.

This chain joins TRBV20-1 and TRBJ2-5; D ambiguous. CDR3 size: 12 residues. Germline V gene sequence: CDR1 DFQATT, CDR2 SNEGSKA (reference sequence). V was trimmed by 4 bases and J by 4 bases, leaving 10 bases between them. The CDR3 DNA sequence: TGCAGTGCTATCGATCACCGAGAGACCCAGTACTTC. Amino acids: CSAIDHRETQYF.